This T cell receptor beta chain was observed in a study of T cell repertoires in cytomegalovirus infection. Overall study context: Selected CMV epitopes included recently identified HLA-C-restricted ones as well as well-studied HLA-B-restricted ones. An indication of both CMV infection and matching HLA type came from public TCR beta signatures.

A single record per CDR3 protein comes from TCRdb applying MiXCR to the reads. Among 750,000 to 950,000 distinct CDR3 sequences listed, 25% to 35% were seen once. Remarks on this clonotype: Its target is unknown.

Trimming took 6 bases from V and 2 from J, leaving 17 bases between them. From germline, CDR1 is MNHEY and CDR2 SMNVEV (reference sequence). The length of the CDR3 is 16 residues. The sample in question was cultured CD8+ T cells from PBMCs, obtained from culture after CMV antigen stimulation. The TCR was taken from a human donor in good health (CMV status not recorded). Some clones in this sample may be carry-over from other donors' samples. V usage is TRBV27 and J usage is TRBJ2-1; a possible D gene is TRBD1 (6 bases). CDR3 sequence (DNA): TGTGCCAGCAGCCGCCGGACAGAGGAGCCCTACAATGAGCAGTTCTTC. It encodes CASSRRTEEPYNEQFF.